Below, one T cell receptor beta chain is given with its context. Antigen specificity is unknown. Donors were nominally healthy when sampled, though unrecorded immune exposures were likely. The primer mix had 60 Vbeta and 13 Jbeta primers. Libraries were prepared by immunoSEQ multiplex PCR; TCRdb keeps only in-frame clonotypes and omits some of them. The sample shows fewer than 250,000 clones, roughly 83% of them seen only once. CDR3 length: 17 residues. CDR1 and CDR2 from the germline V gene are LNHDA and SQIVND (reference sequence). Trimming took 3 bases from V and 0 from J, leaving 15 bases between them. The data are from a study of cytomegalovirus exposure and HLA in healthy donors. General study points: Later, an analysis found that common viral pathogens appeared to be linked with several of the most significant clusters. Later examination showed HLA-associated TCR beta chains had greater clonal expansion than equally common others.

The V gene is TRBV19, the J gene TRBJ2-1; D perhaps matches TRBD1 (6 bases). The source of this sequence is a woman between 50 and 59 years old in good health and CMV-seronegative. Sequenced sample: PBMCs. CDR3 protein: CASSIQWTASSYNEQFF. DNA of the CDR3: TGTGCCAGTAGTATCCAATGGACAGCGAGCTCCTACAATGAGCAGTTCTTC.